The entry below describes one TCR beta chain. No antigen is known for it. Base qualities are not at hand, and no much larger clone is one base apart. The data belong to a study of blood T cell repertoires in COVID-19 (dated by TCRdb to about 2020). Context from the whole study: The collaborator samples originated in the United States, Italy and Spain and spanned the acute and convalescent phases of COVID-19. The prospective study material was composed of cDNA or gDNA derived from T cells, B-cell-depleted T cells, or PBMCs. Deeply sampled blood TCRbeta repertoires from subjects exposed to, actively infected with, or recovered from COVID-19 were included in the dataset. The repertoires were made available in a free public database intended to serve as a resource for research on the immune response to SARS-CoV-2. The samples were drawn from the first 160 participants of the ongoing ImmuneRACE study and from 950 to 1,500 subjects provided by 6 global collaborators. A de-identified subject ID, COVID-19 status, age in years and sex were almost always included in the sample metadata. Where HLA class I and class II types were available, the types were taken from metadata supplied by the sample provider, not from assay-based typing.

The immunoSEQ Assay, a bias-controlled multiplex PCR, was used to amplify TCRbeta CDR3 regions from genomic DNA. The published analysis was carried out like this. The number of nucleated cells in each sample was estimated from the amplification of reference gene primers within the assay. To quantify the absolute abundance of each unique TCRbeta CDR3 rearrangement, sequence reads were collapsed and filtered. Productive Simpson clonality was computed per sample as the square root of Simpson's diversity index over productive rearrangements. TCRdb holds this immuneACCESS table with in-frame rearrangements only. Some clones are missing; in checked studies, unresolved V genes explain under half, and the rest has no known cause. That table is the source of V, J and clone size, and D and trimming were worked out from the DNA. In this sample the table shows more than 95,000 clones, over 65% of which occur a single time. The top ten constitute about 2.2% of the sample.

Overall results and qualifications from the work: How much clinical and demographic metadata was included differed by source and by participant, and the metadata was provided uncurated.

At the junction V is shortened by 1 base and J by 6 bases, with 16 bases in between. Inclusive of the bounding cysteine and phenylalanine, the CDR3 is 15 residues long. Only the CDR3 region is kept as DNA, spanning 45 bases read in frame from base 1. CDR1 is given as MGHRA and CDR2 as YSYEKL, both from the germline V gene. Collaborating institutions collected whole blood in K2EDTA tubes following their own protocols. For TCRbeta analysis, collaborator samples were shipped as frozen whole blood, as isolated PBMCs, or as DNA extracted from either sample type. Sequences were obtained from peripheral blood. In this chain, TRBV4-1 is recombined with TRBJ2-7, and the D gene may be TRBD1, 6 bases matching. The TCR comes from a man aged 25 to 40 with acute or convalescent COVID-19. The CDR3 reads CASSQVWGHSGEQYF. The DNA sequence reads TGCGCCAGCAGCCAAGTATGGGGACACTCAGGCGAGCAGTACTTC.